Given below is one TCR beta chain in context. Its antigen is not known. This record belongs to a study of T cell responses to AZD1222 COVID-19 vaccine. Germline-derived CDR1 and CDR2 are MNHEY and SVGAGI. The CDR3 spans 14 residues. Trimming cost V 7 bases and J 3 bases; bases outside gene matches: 8. Findings and caveats of the study: Donors in the cohort were predominantly white British and more often female, and clonal diversity was possibly underestimated. Regions 160-218 and 743-854 held dominance among vaccine-associated CD4 TCRs, which spanned spike. Sampling that yielded the repertoires occurred only after the peak T cell response.

Generated by immunoSEQ multiplex PCR, the TCRdb table keeps only in-frame clones and is missing some. The sample contains 140,000 to 150,000 clones, around 94% of which appear only once. The sequence derives from an adult who had recovered from COVID-19. Sequenced material: peripheral blood, taken after recovery from COVID-19. The J gene is TRBJ1-1, the V gene TRBV6-5; 7 bases match TRBD1. This CDR3 is CASIMDRLHTEAFF. In nucleotides, the CDR3 is TGTGCCAGCATTATGGACAGGCTCCACACTGAAGCTTTCTTT.